A single sample is the source of the 13 T cell receptor beta chains below, sequenced in a study of T-cell memory formation after mild COVID-19. TCRdb redid the calling of the 5' RACE reads with MiXCR, one entry per CDR3 protein. Here the sample spans about 250,000 distinct CDR3 sequences, 15% to 17% being singletons. The sequenced sample was PBMCs or a T cell subset sorted from them (not recorded which). These receptor sequences come from an adult woman who had mild COVID-19 (a few samples of this study predate the infection). Cell type and time point are not known.

This clonotype was recorded at least ten times. This chain uses TRBV5-1 with TRBJ2-1; 9 positions match TRBD1. CDR3 size: 15 residues. Germline CDR1 reads SGHRS; CDR2 reads YFSETQ. V lost 3 bases, J lost 3 bases, and 4 bases stayed unmatched. The DNA for the CDR3 is TGCGCCAGCAGCTCCGGGACAGGGCGCTACAATGAGCAGTTCTTC. This encodes CASSSGTGRYNEQFF.

This sequence joins TRBV20-1 and TRBJ2-3; possible D gene TRBD2, 8 bases. This CDR3 is 18 amino acids long. The V gene lost 3 bases and the J gene lost 6 bases, with 28 bases spanning the gap. Germline CDR1 is DFQATT and CDR2 is SNEGSKA (reference sequence). CDR3: CSASNGGDRVRRGDTQYF. CDR3 nucleotides: TGCAGTGCTAGTAACGGGGGGGACAGAGTCCGCCGTGGCGATACGCAGTATTTT.

This chain uses TRBV11-3 with TRBJ1-1; weak D call: TRBD1 (5 bases). Deletions cut 6 bases from V and 10 bases from J, with 9 bases between. The CDR3 is 10 residues long. Germline CDR1 is SGHNT and CDR2 is YENEEA. CDR3 amino acids: CASRMGLAFF. DNA for the CDR3: TGTGCCAGCAGGATGGGGCTAGCTTTCTTT.

J is TRBJ1-1 and V is TRBV5-1; tentatively, D is TRBD1 (5 bases). CDR1 and CDR2 (germline): SGHRS, YFSETQ. The CDR3 is 15 amino acids. Trimming removed 0 bases from V and 8 bases from J, with 17 bases in between. CDR3 nucleotide sequence: TGCGCCAGCAGCTTGGGGGGGATCGGGGAATCCGAAGCTTTCTTT. Its protein is CASSLGGIGESEAFF.

This clonotype was recorded a few times. V is TRBV7-2 and J is TRBJ1-5, with D unclear. V was shortened by 3 bases and J by 4 bases, with 13 bases between the two germline ends. The germline gives CDR1 SGHTA, CDR2 FQGNSA. The CDR3 has 15 residues. For the CDR3, the DNA is TGTGCCAGCAGCTTTAATCAGCTAGCTAATCAGCCCCAGCATTTT. Translated, it gives CASSFNQLANQPQHF.

The chain links TRBV6-5 to TRBJ2-3, with D perhaps assigned TRBD1 or TRBD2 (5 bases each). CDR1 MNHEY and CDR2 SVGAGI come from the germline V gene. The CDR3 runs to 13 residues. With 8 bases removed from V and 1 base from J, the gap between germline ends came to 10 bases. CDR3 loop: CASHRGRTDTQYF. Here the CDR3 DNA reads TGTGCCAGCCATCGGGGCCGCACAGATACGCAGTATTTT.

This clonotype has more than one count but fewer than ten. The chain couples TRBV20-1 to TRBJ2-1; D assignment may be TRBD1 or TRBD2 (5 bases each). The CDR3 is 13 residues long. Trimming left V 3 bases short and J 7 bases short, with 13 bases between. The V gene's germline CDR1 is DFQATT and CDR2 SNEGSKA (reference sequence). The CDR3 loop reads CSASRDALNEQFF. The CDR3 DNA follows: TGCAGTGCTAGCCGGGACGCCCTTAATGAGCAGTTCTTC.

This clonotype was detected a few times. The CDR3: CASSFGPGDNSPLHF. DNA of the CDR3: TGTGCCAGCAGTTTTGGACCGGGGGATAATTCACCCCTCCACTTT. This chain uses TRBV12-3 or TRBV12-4 with TRBJ1-6, with a possible D match to TRBD1 (5 bases). Between the trimmed V and J ends, which lost 3 bases and 5 bases, there was a span of 11 bases. This CDR3 region has 15 residues.

This clonotype occurred a few times. This sequence joins TRBV12-3 or TRBV12-4 and TRBJ2-1; 11 nucleotides agree with TRBD1. V was pared by 5 bases and J by 5 bases, with 11 bases of the junction left unmatched. CDR3 size: 17 residues. CDR3 bases: TGTGCCAGCAGTCCCGTCTACGGGACAGGGGGGAACAATGAGCAGTTCTTC. Amino acids: CASSPVYGTGGNNEQFF.

The chain recombines TRBV15 with TRBJ1-3; 7 nucleotides match TRBD1. Germline values: CDR1 LNHNV, CDR2 YYDKDF (reference sequence). This CDR3 is built from 15 residues. The junction had 3 bases not matched to a gene; V was cut back by 0 bases and J by 4 bases. The CDR3 reads CATSRDPGGGNTIYF. In DNA, the CDR3 is TGTGCCACCAGCAGAGATCCAGGGGGAGGAAACACCATATATTTT. Combining the CDR3 with reference TRBV15 and TRBJ1-3 gives the whole variable domain DAMVIQNPRYQVTQFGKPVTLSCSQTLNHNVMYWYQQKSSQAPKLLFHYYDKDFNNEADTPDNFQSRRPNTSFCFLDIRSPGLGDTAMYLCATSRDPGGGNTIYFGEGSWLTVV.

The CDR3 region has the DNA TGTGCCAGCACCTGGACAGGGGGTGGGAACACTGAAGCTTTCTTT. It is translated as CASTWTGGGNTEAFF. The V and J genes are TRBV2 and TRBJ1-1; 10 bases map to TRBD1. Trimming at V came to 7 bases and at J to 1 base, leaving 6 bases not matched to a gene. The CDR3 loop spans 15 amino acids. From germline, CDR1 is SNHLY and CDR2 FYNNEI.

The CDR3 sequence: CASRSRGTSGAFF. The DNA for the CDR3 is TGTGCCAGCAGAAGCAGGGGGACAAGCGGGGCTTTCTTT. The chain employs TRBV5-5 and TRBJ1-1, with 7 bases that match TRBD1. CDR3 length: 13 residues. V shed 5 bases, J shed 11 bases, and the junction held 12 bases outside the gene matches. The germline CDR1 and CDR2 sequences are SGHKS and YYEKEE (reference sequence).

The chain links TRBV4-1 to TRBJ2-7; 10 positions agree with TRBD2. Losses at the gene ends were 3 bases for V and 5 bases for J; bases not matched to a gene: 4. Germline V CDR1 and CDR2: MGHRA, YSYEKL. The CDR3 totals 14 residues. The chain's CDR3 is CASSQGTSVNEQYF. In DNA form, the CDR3 reads TGCGCCAGCAGCCAGGGGACTAGCGTGAACGAGCAGTACTTC.